This T cell receptor beta chain comes out of a study of shared clonotypes between healthy human individuals. The authors ran the assay at deep level. TCRdb's table, derived via immunoSEQ multiplex PCR, lists solely in-frame clones and lacks some. The repertoire holds about 380,000 clones, about 96% seen once, with around 0.29% in the top ten. General observations from the study: Estimated richness was generally greater in naive than memory subsets. Large depth notwithstanding, sorted-subset sequencing proved incomplete by rarefaction.

Donors were Caucasian adults residing in Nashville, Tennessee, USA. CDR3 length: 14 amino acids. The V gene's germline CDR1 is SGHDT and CDR2 YYEEEE. With 1 base removed from V and 1 base from J, the gap between germline ends came to 8 bases. As regards this clone: Antigen: not known.

Source material: memory CD8+ T cells sorted from blood. The subset denotes: CD45RO+ cells pooled with CCR7-negative TemRA cells. The chain is built from TRBV5-6 and TRBJ2-5, with a tentative D call TRBD1 (6 bases). The clonotype comes from a man younger than 40 in good health. DNA of the CDR3: TGTGCCAGCAGCTTGACAGGGTCCCAAGAGACCCAGTACTTC. This codes for CASSLTGSQETQYF. The full variable domain, rest sourced from reference TRBV5-6 and TRBJ2-5, is DAGVTQSPTHLIKTRGQQVTLRCSPKSGHDTVSWYQQALGQGPQFIFQYYEEEERQRGNFPDRFSGHQFPNYSSELNVNALLLGDSALYLCASSLTGSQETQYFGPGTRLLVL.